Listed here are 22 T cell receptor beta chains from one sample, sequenced in a study of OX40 agonist ivuxolimab in advanced cancers. Method: immunoSEQ multiplex PCR; TCRdb's copy keeps in-frame clones and lacks some. Among almost 80,000 clones listed, roughly 86% were seen once. This specimen consisted of CD4+ or CD8+ T cells sorted from blood, obtained in a trial of the OX40 agonist ivuxolimab. Receptors were obtained from an adult with an advanced solid tumor such as melanoma, head and neck, liver or kidney cancer.

This chain joins TRBV4-1 and TRBJ2-2, with 10 bases fitting TRBD2. The ends lost 3 bases at V and 6 bases at J; junction bases unmatched: 13. The V gene's germline CDR1 is MGHRA and CDR2 YSYEKL. The CDR3 loop spans 18 amino acids. The CDR3 nucleotides are TGCGCCAGCAGCCACCGTCTCCTAGCGGGGGAAGAGGCCGGGGAGCTGTTTTTT. Translating it yields CASSHRLLAGEEAGELFF.

The chain carries TRBV30 and TRBJ2-1; D is unresolved. Per germline, CDR1 GTSNPN and CDR2 SVGIG (reference sequence). V was shortened by 1 base and J by 0 bases, with 16 bases between the two germline ends. The CDR3 is 17 amino acids. CDR3 residues: CAWSGGGTTSSYNEQFF. CDR3 DNA sequence: TGTGCCTGGAGTGGGGGTGGTACCACGAGCTCCTACAATGAGCAGTTCTTC.

This chain uses TRBV18 with TRBJ1-5; D is perhaps TRBD1 (5 bases). V was clipped by 2 bases and J by 5 bases, with 7 bases between them. The CDR3 has 13 amino acids. Looked up from germline, CDR1 is KGHSH and CDR2 is LQKENI. CDR3 DNA sequence: TGTGCCAGCTCACCAGGGGGAGATCAGCCCCAGCATTTT. Its translation: CASSPGGDQPQHF.

The table lists this clone with a few counts. The chain uses TRBV30 and TRBJ1-1; 7 nucleotides match TRBD1. CDR1 and CDR2 (germline): GTSNPN, SVGIG (reference sequence). After removal of 5 bases from V and 3 bases from J, the junction contained 6 bases not matched to a gene. CDR3 length: 13 amino acids. CDR3: CAWGLTGDTEAFF. The CDR3 DNA reads as TGTGCCTGGGGCCTAACAGGGGACACTGAAGCTTTCTTT.

V and J are TRBV6-5 and TRBJ1-2; TRBD1 matches 11 bases. This CDR3 contains 14 residues. J gave up 10 bases and V 2 bases, and 6 bases lay outside the gene matches. The germline gives CDR1 MNHEY, CDR2 SVGAGI. The CDR3 DNA follows: TGTGCCAGCAGTTACACGGGGACAGGGGGTGCCTACACCTTC. Translated, it gives CASSYTGTGGAYTF.

J is TRBJ1-6 and V is TRBV7-9, with a weak D call TRBD1 (5 bases). The germline CDR1 and CDR2 sequences are SEHNR and FQNEAQ (reference sequence). The CDR3 extends over 14 amino acids. V was shortened by 0 bases and J by 8 bases, with 8 bases between the two germline ends. The CDR3 DNA reads as TGTGCCAGCAGCTTAGCAGGGGCTGATTCACCCCTCCACTTT. The encoded protein is CASSLAGADSPLHF.

This rearrangement joins TRBV30 to TRBJ1-3; D is ambiguous. From germline, CDR1 is GTSNPN and CDR2 SVGIG (reference sequence). Trimming stripped 0 bases from V and 2 bases from J, with 11 bases between. CDR3 size: 15 residues. DNA for the CDR3: TGTGCCTGGAGTGTACCCCGGGGAGCTGGAAACACCATATATTTT. Translating gives CAWSVPRGAGNTIYF.

V gene TRBV6-1 combines with J gene TRBJ2-2; perhaps TRBD1 as D (7 bases). This CDR3 is built from 16 residues. Germline assignment: CDR1 MNHNS and CDR2 SASEGT. Trimming took off 3 bases at V and 6 bases at J, with 17 bases between the two ends. The CDR3 nucleotides read TGTGCCAGCAGTGATGGGGCGACAGGGAGGCCCGGGGAGCTGTTTTTT. It codes for CASSDGATGRPGELFF.

The gene calls are TRBV19 and TRBJ2-6; weak D call: TRBD1 (5 bases). The CDR3 has 14 amino acids. V was clipped by 6 bases and J by 0 bases, with 6 bases between them. Germline V gene data show CDR1 as LNHDA and CDR2 as SQIVND (reference sequence). Here the CDR3 reads CASRGDSGANVLTF. The CDR3 DNA is TGTGCCAGTAGAGGGGACTCTGGGGCCAACGTCCTGACTTTC.

This chain connects TRBV19 to TRBJ1-2; D remains unclear. Trimming took 4 bases from V and 7 from J, leaving 19 bases between them. CDR3 size: 15 residues. CDR1 is LNHDA, CDR2 SQIVND, per germline (reference sequence). CDR3 bases: TGTGCCAGTAGTACTAAGCCCTGGGCCCTCTCTGGCTACACCTTC. Translated, it gives CASSTKPWALSGYTF.

The chain carries TRBV18 and TRBJ2-1; TRBD1 matches at 9 bases. Germline loops: CDR1 KGHSH, CDR2 LQKENI. J lost 7 bases, V lost 6 bases, and 10 bases had no gene match. This CDR3 has 15 amino acids. CDR3 nucleotide sequence: TGTGCCAGCTCCGCGGGACAGGGACGTTATAATGAGCAGTTCTTC. Translated: CASSAGQGRYNEQFF.

The chain employs TRBV5-6 and TRBJ1-3; D gene unclear. V shed 0 bases and J shed 0 bases, with 10 bases lying between them. Germline-derived CDR1 and CDR2 are SGHDT and YYEEEE. The CDR3 has 16 amino acids. For the CDR3, the DNA is TGTGCCAGCAGCTTGGGGTTCTTACCCTCTGGAAACACCATATATTTT. Translation: CASSLGFLPSGNTIYF.

This sequence joins TRBV5-1 and TRBJ2-5; TRBD2 aligns across 11 bases. The V gene end was trimmed by 4 bases and the J gene end by 3 bases; junction bases not matched to a gene: 5. CDR1 and CDR2 from the germline V gene are SGHRS and YFSETQ. CDR3 size: 15 residues. The CDR3 loop reads CASSEGTSGKETQYF. The CDR3 DNA sequence: TGCGCCAGCAGCGAAGGGACTAGCGGAAAAGAGACCCAGTACTTC.

The genes are TRBV29-1 and TRBJ2-3; 10 nucleotides match TRBD1. J lost 3 bases, V lost 7 bases, and 4 bases had no gene match. The V gene's germline CDR1 is SQVTM and CDR2 ANQGSEA. The CDR3 has 13 residues. The CDR3 coding sequence is TGCAGCGCAGGACAGGGGGGTACAGATACGCAGTATTTT. Its protein product is CSAGQGGTDTQYF.

The chain recombines TRBV18 with TRBJ2-2; TRBD1 is a possible D gene (5 bases). There are 14 residues in the CDR3. Trimming removed 5 bases from V and 3 bases from J, with 10 bases in between. The germline CDR1 and CDR2 sequences are KGHSH and LQKENI. CDR3 loop: CASSGRQHTGELFF. The CDR3 DNA reads TGTGCCAGCTCAGGTCGACAGCACACCGGGGAGCTGTTTTTT.

The J gene is TRBJ2-1, the V gene TRBV19; no clear D. Germline V lookup: CDR1 LNHDA, CDR2 SQIVND (reference sequence). With 3 bases removed from V and 4 bases from J, the gap between germline ends came to 10 bases. The CDR3 has 14 residues. The CDR3 is CASSINLLYNEQFF. CDR3 DNA sequence: TGTGCCAGTAGTATCAACCTCCTTTACAATGAGCAGTTCTTC.

The genes are TRBV5-1 and TRBJ1-3, with D possibly being TRBD1 (6 bases). V lost 2 bases to trimming and J lost 2 bases, with 8 bases between them. CDR3 size: 14 residues. Per germline, CDR1 SGHRS and CDR2 YFSETQ. Written as DNA, the CDR3 is TGCGCCAGCAGCTTACAGGGAGCTGGAAACACCATATATTTT. As protein: CASSLQGAGNTIYF.

CDR3 nucleotides: TGCGCCAGCAGCTTGGGGTCTGGTGCAACTAATGAAAAACTGTTTTTT. Its translation is CASSLGSGATNEKLFF. The chain recombines TRBV5-1 with TRBJ1-4; D is unclear. V gave up 0 bases and J gave up 0 bases, with 9 bases separating them. CDR3 size: 16 residues. CDR1 is SGHRS and CDR2 is YFSETQ in the germline V gene.

The V gene is TRBV7-2, the J gene TRBJ1-2; D is undetermined. The CDR3 extends over 13 amino acids. Per the germline V gene, CDR1 is SGHTA and CDR2 is FQGNSA. V was pared by 5 bases and J by 4 bases, with 11 bases between. The CDR3 DNA follows: TGTGCCAGCAGCGATTCGAGGAGCTATGGCTACACCTTC. Translating gives CASSDSRSYGYTF.

The chain joins TRBV6-1 to TRBJ2-7; 8 nucleotides align to TRBD1. Germline CDR1 and CDR2: MNHNS and SASEGT. Trimming removed 3 bases from V and 1 base from J; junction bases left unmatched: 5. The length of the CDR3 is 15 residues. CDR3 DNA sequence: TGTGCCAGCAGTGAGAGGACAGGGCCATCCTACGAGCAGTACTTC. Its protein product is CASSERTGPSYEQYF.

The CDR3 sequence: CASSLAGTSGSIYEQYF. The CDR3 coding sequence is TGTGCCAGCAGCTTAGCCGGGACTAGCGGGAGTATCTACGAGCAGTACTTC. V usage is TRBV11-2 and J usage is TRBJ2-7; 14 bases match TRBD2. CDR1 SGHAT and CDR2 FQNNGV come from the germline V gene. CDR3 length: 17 amino acids. V was pared by 1 base and J by 3 bases, with 5 bases of the junction left unmatched.

The chain has TRBV4-3 and TRBJ2-3; unclear D gene. The CDR3 consists of 13 residues. In germline, CDR1 is LGHNA, CDR2 YSLEER. V lost 0 bases and J 5 bases, leaving 6 bases between the germline ends. CDR3 sequence reads: CASSQERLDTQYF. The CDR3 coding sequence is TGCGCCAGCAGCCAAGAGAGGTTAGATACGCAGTATTTT.